This T cell receptor (beta chain) was sequenced in a study of T cell clonality in common variable immunodeficiency. Measured with immunoSEQ multiplex PCR; TCRdb has only the in-frame clones, and not every one. The sample was found to contain some 38,000 clones, and every one recurs. The CDR3 spans 16 residues. The V gene lost 5 bases and the J gene lost 4 bases, with 18 bases spanning the gap. In germline, CDR1 is LNHDA, CDR2 SQIVND (reference sequence). The table lists this clone with many counts. The read comes to an end 3 residues before the CDR3 does, leaving the germline J gene to fill in the end.

The sequenced sample was peripheral blood mononuclear cells. The chain joins TRBV19 to TRBJ2-1, with D possibly being TRBD2 (6 bases). The source of this sequence is a person between 18 and 69 years old in good health. The CDR3 DNA, read in part, is TGTGCCAGTAGTCCGCCGCCGGGACTTTATTACAATGAG. Protein sequence: CASSPPPGLYYNE. The entire CDR3 protein reads CASSPPPGLYYNEQFF. Using reference TRBV19 and TRBJ2-1 for the parts outside the CDR3, the full variable domain is DGGITQSPKYLFRKEGQNVTLSCEQNLNHDAMYWYRQDPGQGLRLIYYSQIVNDFQKGDIAEGYSVSREKKESFPLTVTSAQKNPTAFYLCASSPPPGLYYNEQFFGPGTRLTVL.